This T cell receptor beta chain was profiled in a study of long-term antiretroviral therapy in people with HIV. Germline-derived CDR1 and CDR2 are SNHLY and FYNNEI. CDR3 length: 15 residues. Trimming took 0 bases from V and 1 from J, leaving 9 bases between them. Study results and limitations: Pre-ART clonal expansion yielded clones that dominated the repertoire at all time points.

Assay version v3.0 of immunoSEQ was used, and it was run at survey level. Profiled with immunoSEQ multiplex PCR; TCRdb holds only in-frame clones, not every one. The table includes about 29,000 clones, 80% to 90% detected once. A remark on this clone: What it binds is unknown.

The sample consisted of unsorted PBMCs, taken 3 years after starting antiretroviral therapy. The receptor comes from a man aged 35-49 years with HIV. This chain connects TRBV2 to TRBJ2-5; D is ambiguous. The DNA for the CDR3 is TGTGCCAGCAGTGAAGCGCTTGGTCTCCAAGAGACCCAGTACTTC. This encodes CASSEALGLQETQYF.